This T cell receptor beta chain was sequenced during a study of cytomegalovirus exposure and HLA in healthy donors. Across the study: Membership in the Caucasian-associated ancestry cluster was found for 75% to 85% of a few hundred genotyped donors. Study-wide findings and caveats: In terms of immune exposure information, only CMV serostatus was available.

A multiplex PCR was run with 60 Vbeta primers and 13 Jbeta primers. Only in-frame clones appear in the TCRdb table, and some are missing; sequencing was by immunoSEQ multiplex PCR. Here the sample table reports roughly 78,000 clones. Concerning this clone: Its target is unknown.

Material for sequencing was PBMCs. This sequence was found in a boy younger than 18 in good health and CMV-seronegative.

The CDR3 loop is CAWSVGGYGYTF. As DNA, the CDR3 is TGTGCCTGGAGTGTAGGAGGGTATGGCTACACCTTC. This chain connects TRBV30 to TRBJ1-2; D is unresolved. The V and J ends lost 0 bases and 5 bases respectively, with 7 bases between them. There are 12 residues in the CDR3. The germline CDR1 and CDR2 sequences are GTSNPN and SVGIG (reference sequence).